These 5 T cell receptor beta chains were all obtained from the same sample, sequenced in a study of Ad26.COV2.S vaccination and SARS-CoV-2 variants. Described treatment: 15 to 20 received Ad26.COV2.S at low or high dose, single or two shots; about 5 received placebo; per-sample allocation not given. Collection of samples fell on day 63 after the first vaccine or placebo injection. Some clones are missing from TCRdb's copy, which holds only in-frame ones; the method was immunoSEQ multiplex PCR. The data show about 500,000 clones, about nine tenths seen once. Sequenced here: peripheral blood, sampled in a trial of Ad26.COV2.S vaccine versus placebo. Receptors were obtained from a person between 18 and 60 years old who received the Ad26.COV2.S COVID-19 vaccine or a placebo.

The chain couples TRBV6-6 to TRBJ1-3; unclear D gene. CDR3 length: 14 residues. V lost 7 bases and J 0 bases, leaving 10 bases between the germline ends. The germline gives CDR1 MNHNY, CDR2 SVGAGI (reference sequence). The CDR3 reads CASTVTGSGNTIYF. CDR3 coding DNA: TGTGCCAGCACCGTAACGGGCTCTGGAAACACCATATATTTT.

The chain carries TRBV7-3 and TRBJ2-1; possible D gene TRBD2, 5 bases. The V end lost 5 bases, the J end lost 0 bases, and 14 bases lay between the germline ends. Per the germline V gene, CDR1 is SGHTA and CDR2 is FQGTGA. This CDR3 region has 16 residues. The CDR3 coding sequence is TGTGCCAGCAGCGCAAGGGCGGCGGGCTCCTACAATGAGCAGTTCTTC. Amino acid sequence: CASSARAAGSYNEQFF.

V usage is TRBV6-2 or TRBV6-3 and J usage is TRBJ1-3; D not resolved. V was pared by 7 bases and J by 4 bases, with 20 bases between. The length of the CDR3 is 16 residues. The V gene's germline CDR1 is MNHEY and CDR2 SVGEGT. The CDR3 is CASTPSGVLTGNTIYF. For the CDR3, the DNA is TGTGCCAGCACCCCCTCCGGGGTTCTTACAGGAAACACCATATATTTT.

As for this clone: The same CDR3 also results from other DNA sequences found in this sample. The rearrangement uses TRBV5-4 and TRBJ2-7; TRBD1 aligns across 9 bases. Germline assignment: CDR1 SGHNT and CDR2 YYREEE (reference sequence). There are 13 residues in the CDR3. Unmatched junction bases numbered 1, after V lost 2 bases and J lost 4 bases. CDR3 region: CASSFDRGYEQYF. The DNA of the CDR3 is TGTGCCAGCAGCTTCGACAGGGGGTACGAGCAGTACTTC.

V usage is TRBV9 and J usage is TRBJ2-1, with 10 positions matching TRBD2. Germline CDR1 reads SGDLS; CDR2 reads YYNGEE. V lost 0 bases to trimming and J lost 3 bases; unmatched junction nucleotides: 9. The CDR3 has 18 residues. The CDR3 coding sequence is TGTGCCAGCAGCGTAGGAGCGGGAGGGCTCTCAAGCTACAATGAGCAGTTCTTC. Encoded protein: CASSVGAGGLSSYNEQFF.